One T cell receptor (beta chain) is described in this entry. This sample is drawn from a study of blood T cell repertoires in COVID-19. The CDR3 totals 15 residues. Germline V gives CDR1 SGHRS, CDR2 YFSETQ. Trimming removed 3 bases from V and 0 bases from J, with 10 bases in between. Clones were read by immunoSEQ multiplex PCR, and TCRdb kept only the in-frame ones, dropping some. The sample has under 200,000 clones; roughly 83% are singletons. The sequencing input was PBMCs or T cells enriched from blood (not recorded which). This clonotype was obtained from a woman in her forties or fifties who had recovered from COVID-19. V gene TRBV5-1 combines with J gene TRBJ1-3; D remains ambiguous. The CDR3 bases are TGCGCCAGCAGCTCCTACAGTTCCTCTGGAAACACCATATATTTT. Translation gives CASSSYSSSGNTIYF.